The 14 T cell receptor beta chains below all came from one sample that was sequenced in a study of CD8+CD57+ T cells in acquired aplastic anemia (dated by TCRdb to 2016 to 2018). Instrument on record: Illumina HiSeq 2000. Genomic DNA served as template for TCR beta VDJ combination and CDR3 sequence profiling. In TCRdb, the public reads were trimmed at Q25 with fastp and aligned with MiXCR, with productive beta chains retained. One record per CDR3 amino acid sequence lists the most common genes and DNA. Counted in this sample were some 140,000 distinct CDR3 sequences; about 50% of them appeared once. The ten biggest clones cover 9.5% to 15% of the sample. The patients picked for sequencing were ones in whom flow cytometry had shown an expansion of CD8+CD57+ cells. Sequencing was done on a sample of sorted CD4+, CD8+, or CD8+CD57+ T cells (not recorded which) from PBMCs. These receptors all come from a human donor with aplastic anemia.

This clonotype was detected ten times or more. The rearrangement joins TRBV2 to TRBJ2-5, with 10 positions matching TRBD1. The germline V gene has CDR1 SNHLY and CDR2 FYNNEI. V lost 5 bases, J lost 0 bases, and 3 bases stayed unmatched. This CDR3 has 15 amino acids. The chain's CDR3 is CASSSGTGDQETQYF. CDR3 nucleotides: TGTGCCAGCAGTTCAGGGACAGGGGACCAAGAGACCCAGTACTTC. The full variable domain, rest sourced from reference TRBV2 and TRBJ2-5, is EPEVTQTPSHQVTQMGQEVILRCVPISNHLYFYWYRQILGQKVEFLVSFYNNEISEKSEIFDDQFSVERPDGSNFTLKIRSTKLEDSAMYFCASSSGTGDQETQYFGPGTRLLVL.

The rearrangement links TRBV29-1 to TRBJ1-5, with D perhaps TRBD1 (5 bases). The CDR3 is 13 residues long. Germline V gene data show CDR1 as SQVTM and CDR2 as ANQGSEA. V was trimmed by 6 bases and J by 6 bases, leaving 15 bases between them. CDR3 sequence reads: CSVLTSDIQPQHF. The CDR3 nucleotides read TGCAGCGTACTGACCTCGGACATTCAGCCCCAGCATTTT.

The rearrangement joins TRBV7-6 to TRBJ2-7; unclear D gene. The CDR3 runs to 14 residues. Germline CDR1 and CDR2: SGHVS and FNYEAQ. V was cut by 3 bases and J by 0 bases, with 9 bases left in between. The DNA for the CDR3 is TGTGCCAGCAGCTTTTCATCCTTCTCCTACGAGCAGTACGTC. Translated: CASSFSSFSYEQYV.

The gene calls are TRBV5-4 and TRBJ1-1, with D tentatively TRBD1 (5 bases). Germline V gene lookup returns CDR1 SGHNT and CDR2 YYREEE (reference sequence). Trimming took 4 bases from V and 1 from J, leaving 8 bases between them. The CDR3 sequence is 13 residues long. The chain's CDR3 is CASSGTWNTEAFF. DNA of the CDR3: TGTGCCAGCAGCGGGACGTGGAACACTGAAGCTTTCTTT.

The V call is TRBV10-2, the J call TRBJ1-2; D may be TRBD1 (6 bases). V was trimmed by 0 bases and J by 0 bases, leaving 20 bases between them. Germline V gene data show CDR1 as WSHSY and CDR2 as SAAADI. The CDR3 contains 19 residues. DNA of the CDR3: TGCGCCAGCAGTGAGTCGAGGGCGGTCGCAGGGGCAGCTAACTATGGCTACACCTTC. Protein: CASSESRAVAGAANYGYTF.

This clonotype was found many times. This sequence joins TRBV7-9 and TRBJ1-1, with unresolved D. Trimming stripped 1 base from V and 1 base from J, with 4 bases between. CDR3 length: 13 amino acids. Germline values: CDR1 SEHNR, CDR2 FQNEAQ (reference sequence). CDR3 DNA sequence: TGTGCCAGCAGCTTAGAACCGAACACTGAAGCTTTCTTT. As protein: CASSLEPNTEAFF.

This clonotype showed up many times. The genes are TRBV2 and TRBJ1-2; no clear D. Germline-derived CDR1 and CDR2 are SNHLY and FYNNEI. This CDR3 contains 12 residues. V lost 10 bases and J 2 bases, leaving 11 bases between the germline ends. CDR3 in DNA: TGTGCCAACCCACACCTAAACTATGGCTACACCTTC. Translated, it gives CANPHLNYGYTF.

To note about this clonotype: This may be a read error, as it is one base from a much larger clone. CDR3 nucleotide sequence: TGTGCCAGTGGTGACAGGGCCGCCTACGAGCAGTACTTC. It encodes CASGDRAAYEQYF. The chain carries TRBV19 and TRBJ2-7; 7 bases fit TRBD1. The CDR3 sequence is 13 residues long. Germline V CDR1 and CDR2: LNHDA, SQIVND (reference sequence). With 8 bases clipped from V and 2 bases from J, the junction kept 6 bases outside the gene matches.

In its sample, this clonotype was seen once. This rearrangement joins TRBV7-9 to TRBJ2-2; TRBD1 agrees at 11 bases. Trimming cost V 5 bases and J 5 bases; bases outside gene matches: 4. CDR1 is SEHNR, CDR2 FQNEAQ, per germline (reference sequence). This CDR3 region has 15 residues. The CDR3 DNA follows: TGTGCCAGCAGCCCACGGGACAGGGGGACCGGGGAGCTGTTTTTT. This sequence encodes CASSPRDRGTGELFF.

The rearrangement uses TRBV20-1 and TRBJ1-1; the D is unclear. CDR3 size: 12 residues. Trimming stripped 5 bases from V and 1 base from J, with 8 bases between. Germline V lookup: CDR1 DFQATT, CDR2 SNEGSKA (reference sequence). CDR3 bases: TGCAGTGCTGACCGCAGGAACACTGAAGCTTTCTTT. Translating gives CSADRRNTEAFF.

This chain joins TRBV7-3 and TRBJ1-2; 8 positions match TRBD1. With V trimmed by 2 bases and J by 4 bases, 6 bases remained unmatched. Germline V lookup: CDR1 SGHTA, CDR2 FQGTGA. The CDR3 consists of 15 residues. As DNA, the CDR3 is TGTGCCAGCAGCTTACGGACAGGGCTTGGCTATGGCTACACCTTC. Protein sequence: CASSLRTGLGYGYTF.

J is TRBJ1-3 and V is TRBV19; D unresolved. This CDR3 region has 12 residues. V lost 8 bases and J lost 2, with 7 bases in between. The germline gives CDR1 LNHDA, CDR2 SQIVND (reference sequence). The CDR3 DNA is TGTGCCAGTCCCGATCCTGGAAACACCATATATTTT. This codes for CASPDPGNTIYF. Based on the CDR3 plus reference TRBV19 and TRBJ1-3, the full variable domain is DGGITQSPKYLFRKEGQNVTLSCEQNLNHDAMYWYRQDPGQGLRLIYYSQIVNDFQKGDIAEGYSVSREKKESFPLTVTSAQKNPTAFYLCASPDPGNTIYFGEGSWLTVV.

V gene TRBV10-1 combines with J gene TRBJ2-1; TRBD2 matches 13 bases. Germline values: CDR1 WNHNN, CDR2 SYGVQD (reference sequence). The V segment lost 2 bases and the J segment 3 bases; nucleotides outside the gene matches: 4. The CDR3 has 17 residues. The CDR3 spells CASSEGGLAGFYNEQFF. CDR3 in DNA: TGCGCCAGCAGTGAGGGGGGACTAGCGGGGTTCTACAATGAGCAGTTCTTC.

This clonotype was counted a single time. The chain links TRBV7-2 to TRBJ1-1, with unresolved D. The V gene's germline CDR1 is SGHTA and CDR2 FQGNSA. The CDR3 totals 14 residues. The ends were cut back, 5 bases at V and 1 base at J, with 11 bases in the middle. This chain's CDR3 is CASSQDLQNTEAFF. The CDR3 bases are TGTGCCAGCAGCCAAGATTTACAGAACACTGAAGCTTTCTTT. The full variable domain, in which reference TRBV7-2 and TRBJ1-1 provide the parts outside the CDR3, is GAGVSQSPSNKVTEKGKDVELRCDPISGHTALYWYRQSLGQGLEFLIYFQGNSAPDKSGLPSDRFSAERTGGSVSTLTIQRTQQEDSAVYLCASSQDLQNTEAFFGQGTRLTVV.